This TCR beta chain was sequenced during a study of neurological immune-mediated disorders. Sample time point: longitudinal time-point 3. General observations from the study: When grouped phylogenetically, the repertoires of 18 of the 34 multiple sclerosis patients fell together in one related-CDR3 cluster, which is a possible signature. The multiple sclerosis repertoire cluster had no clinical or MRI correlate.

Germline-derived CDR1 and CDR2 are SGHAT and FQNNGV. CDR3 length: 15 amino acids. With 5 bases clipped from V and 6 bases from J, the junction kept 9 bases outside the gene matches. This clonotype was detected ten times or more. Antigen unknown. A single record per CDR3 protein comes from TCRdb applying MiXCR to the 5' RACE reads. This repertoire shows 84,000 or so distinct CDR3 sequences, 4.3% found once; its top ten account for around 5.8%. Specimen: PBMCs. The source is an older woman with multiple sclerosis. This rearrangement joins TRBV11-2 to TRBJ2-3; 9 positions agree with TRBD1. The CDR3, as DNA: TGTGCCAGCAGCGCCCACAGGGGGCGGGGGGATACGCAGTATTTT. It is translated as CASSAHRGRGDTQYF.